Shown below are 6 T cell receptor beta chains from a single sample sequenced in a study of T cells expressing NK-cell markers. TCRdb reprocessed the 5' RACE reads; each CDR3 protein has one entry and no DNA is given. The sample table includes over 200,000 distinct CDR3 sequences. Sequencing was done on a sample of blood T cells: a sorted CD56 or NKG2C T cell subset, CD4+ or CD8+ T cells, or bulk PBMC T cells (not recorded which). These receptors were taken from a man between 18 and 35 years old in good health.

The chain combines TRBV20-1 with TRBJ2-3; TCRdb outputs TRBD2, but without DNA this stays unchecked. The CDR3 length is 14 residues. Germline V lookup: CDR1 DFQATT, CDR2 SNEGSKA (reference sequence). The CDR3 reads CSANEGAGIDTQYF.

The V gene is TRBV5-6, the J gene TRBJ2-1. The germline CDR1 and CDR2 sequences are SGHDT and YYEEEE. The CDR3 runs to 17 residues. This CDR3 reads CASSLDRRRRSYNEQFF.

CDR3 loop: CATSRVGGQQFF. The chain uses TRBV15 and TRBJ2-1. CDR3 size: 12 residues. Germline lookup yields CDR1 LNHNV and CDR2 YYDKDF (reference sequence).

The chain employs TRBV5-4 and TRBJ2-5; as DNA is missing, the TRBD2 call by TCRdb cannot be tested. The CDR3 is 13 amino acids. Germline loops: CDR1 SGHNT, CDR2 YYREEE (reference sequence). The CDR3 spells CASGGNARETQYF.

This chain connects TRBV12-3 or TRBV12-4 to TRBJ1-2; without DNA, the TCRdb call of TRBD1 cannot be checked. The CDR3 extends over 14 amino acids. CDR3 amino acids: CASSRRDRGHGYTF.

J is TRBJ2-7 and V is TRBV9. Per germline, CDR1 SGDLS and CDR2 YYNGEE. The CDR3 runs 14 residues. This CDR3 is CASSVATNSYEQYF.